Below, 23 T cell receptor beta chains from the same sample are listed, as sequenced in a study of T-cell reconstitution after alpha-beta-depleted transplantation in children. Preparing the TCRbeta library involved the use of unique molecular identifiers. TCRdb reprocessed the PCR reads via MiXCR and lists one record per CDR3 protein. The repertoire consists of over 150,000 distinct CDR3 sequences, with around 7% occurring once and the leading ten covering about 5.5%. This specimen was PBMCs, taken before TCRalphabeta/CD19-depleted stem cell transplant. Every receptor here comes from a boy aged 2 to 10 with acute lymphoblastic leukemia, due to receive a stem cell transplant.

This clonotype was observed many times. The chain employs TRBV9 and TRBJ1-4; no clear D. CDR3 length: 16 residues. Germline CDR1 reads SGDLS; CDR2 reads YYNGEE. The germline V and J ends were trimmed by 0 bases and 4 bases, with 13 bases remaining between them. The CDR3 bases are TGTGCCAGCAGCGTAGGAGCCGCCGAATATAATGAAAAACTGTTTTTT. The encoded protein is CASSVGAAEYNEKLFF.

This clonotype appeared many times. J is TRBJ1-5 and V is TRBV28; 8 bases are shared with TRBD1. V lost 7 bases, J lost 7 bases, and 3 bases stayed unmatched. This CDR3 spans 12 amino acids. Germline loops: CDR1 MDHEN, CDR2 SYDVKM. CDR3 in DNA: TGTGCCAGCAAATCAGGGGGCCAGCCCCAGCATTTT. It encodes CASKSGGQPQHF.

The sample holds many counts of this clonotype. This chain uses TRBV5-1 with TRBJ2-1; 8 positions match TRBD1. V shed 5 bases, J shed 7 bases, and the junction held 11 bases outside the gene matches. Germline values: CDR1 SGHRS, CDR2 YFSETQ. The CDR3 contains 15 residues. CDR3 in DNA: TGCGCCAGCAGACCTAGTGGACAGGGTAGAAATGAGCAGTTCTTC. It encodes CASRPSGQGRNEQFF.

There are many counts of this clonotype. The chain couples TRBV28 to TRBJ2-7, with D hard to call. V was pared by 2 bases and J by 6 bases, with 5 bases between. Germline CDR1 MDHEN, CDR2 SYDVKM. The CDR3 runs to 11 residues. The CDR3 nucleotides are TGTGCCAGCAGTTTAGCGGCCGAGCAGTACTTC. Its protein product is CASSLAAEQYF. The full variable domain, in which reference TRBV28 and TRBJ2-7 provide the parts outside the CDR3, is DVKVTQSSRYLVKRTGEKVFLECVQDMDHENMFWYRQDPGLGLRLIYFSYDVKMKEKGDIPEGYSVSREKKERFSLILESASTNQTSMYLCASSLAAEQYFGPGTRLTVT.

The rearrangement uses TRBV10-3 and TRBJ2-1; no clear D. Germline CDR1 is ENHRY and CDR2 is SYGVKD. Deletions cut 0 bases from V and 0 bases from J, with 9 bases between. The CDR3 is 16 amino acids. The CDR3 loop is CAISESRASSYNEQFF. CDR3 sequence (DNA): TGTGCCATCAGTGAGTCGCGAGCTAGCTCCTACAATGAGCAGTTCTTC.

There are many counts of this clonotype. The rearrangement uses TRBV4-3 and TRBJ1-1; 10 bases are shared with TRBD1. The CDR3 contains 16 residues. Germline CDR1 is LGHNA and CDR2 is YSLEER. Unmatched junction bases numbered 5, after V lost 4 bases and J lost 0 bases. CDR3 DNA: TGCGCCAGCAGCCCTAGACAGGGGGCCGTGAACACTGAAGCTTTCTTT. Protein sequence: CASSPRQGAVNTEAFF.

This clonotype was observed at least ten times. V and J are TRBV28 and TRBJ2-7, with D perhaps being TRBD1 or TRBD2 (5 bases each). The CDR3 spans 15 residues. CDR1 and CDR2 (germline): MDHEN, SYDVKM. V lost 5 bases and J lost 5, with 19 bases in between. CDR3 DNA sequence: TGTGCCAGCAGTAGCGCCCCGGGACCAGGAGACGAGCAGTACTTC. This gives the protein CASSSAPGPGDEQYF. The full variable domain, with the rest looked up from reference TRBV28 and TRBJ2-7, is DVKVTQSSRYLVKRTGEKVFLECVQDMDHENMFWYRQDPGLGLRLIYFSYDVKMKEKGDIPEGYSVSREKKERFSLILESASTNQTSMYLCASSSAPGPGDEQYFGPGTRLTVT.

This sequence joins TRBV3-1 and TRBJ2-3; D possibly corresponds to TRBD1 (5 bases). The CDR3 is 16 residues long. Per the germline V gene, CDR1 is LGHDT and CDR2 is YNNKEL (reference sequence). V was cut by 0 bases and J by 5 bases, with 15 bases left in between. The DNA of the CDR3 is TGTGCCAGCAGCCAAGAAGGAATAACAGGTCGAGATACGCAGTATTTT. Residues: CASSQEGITGRDTQYF.

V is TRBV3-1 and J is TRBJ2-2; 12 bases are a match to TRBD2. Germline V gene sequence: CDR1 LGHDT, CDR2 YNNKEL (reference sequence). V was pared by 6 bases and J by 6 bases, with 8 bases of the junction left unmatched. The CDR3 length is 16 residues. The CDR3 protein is CASRSTSGSMSGELFF. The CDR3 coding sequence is TGTGCCAGCAGGTCGACTAGCGGGAGTATGTCCGGGGAGCTGTTTTTT.

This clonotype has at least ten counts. The CDR3 nucleotides read TGTGCCAGCACGCTTTCGGGTATGGGCAGAATCAATCAGCCCCAGCATTTT. Protein product: CASTLSGMGRINQPQHF. The gene calls are TRBV28 and TRBJ1-5; no reliable D call. V gave up 7 bases and J gave up 3 bases, with 22 bases separating them. Per germline, CDR1 MDHEN and CDR2 SYDVKM. This CDR3 region has 17 residues.

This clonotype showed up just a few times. This CDR3 is CASSTEELAWVTDTQYF. CDR3 nucleotides: TGTGCCAGCAGCACCGAGGAACTAGCGTGGGTCACAGATACGCAGTATTTT. The rearrangement joins TRBV5-5 to TRBJ2-3; TRBD2 agrees at 7 bases. This CDR3 comprises 17 residues. Looked up from germline, CDR1 is SGHKS and CDR2 is YYEKEE (reference sequence). With V trimmed by 4 bases and J by 2 bases, 13 bases remained unmatched.

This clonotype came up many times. The CDR3 DNA reads TGTGCCAGCAGCTTCCGGACAGGGGACTACGAGCAGTACTTC. It encodes CASSFRTGDYEQYF. J is TRBJ2-7 and V is TRBV11-2; TRBD1 agrees at 9 bases. From germline, CDR1 is SGHAT and CDR2 FQNNGV. The CDR3 consists of 14 residues. Germline trimming cut 3 bases from V and 3 bases from J; bases unmatched to any gene: 3.

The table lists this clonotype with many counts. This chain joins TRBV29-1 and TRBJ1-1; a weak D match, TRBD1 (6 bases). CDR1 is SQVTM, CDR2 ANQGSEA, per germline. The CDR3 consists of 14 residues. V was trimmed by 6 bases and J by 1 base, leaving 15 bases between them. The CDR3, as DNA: TGCAGCGTCTCTCCGGGACAACGGAACACTGAAGCTTTCTTT. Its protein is CSVSPGQRNTEAFF. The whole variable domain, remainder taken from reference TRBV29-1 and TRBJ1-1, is SAVISQKPSRDICQRGTSLTIQCQVDSQVTMMFWYRQQPGQSLTLIATANQGSEATYESGFVIDKFPISRPNLTFSTLTVSNMSPEDSSIYLCSVSPGQRNTEAFFGQGTRLTVV.

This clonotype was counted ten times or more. The CDR3 DNA reads TGCGCCAGCAGCTTGGACCGGACAGCCACAGATACGCAGTATTTT. Residues: CASSLDRTATDTQYF. The chain links TRBV5-1 to TRBJ2-3, with D possibly TRBD1 on 6 matching bases. V lost 0 bases, J lost 2 bases, and 10 bases lay in between. The length of the CDR3 is 15 residues. Germline CDR1 SGHRS, CDR2 YFSETQ.

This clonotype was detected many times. The CDR3 reads CASSLVFRGMNTEAFF. For the CDR3, the DNA is TGTGCCAGCAGCTTAGTTTTCAGGGGAATGAACACTGAAGCTTTCTTT. This sequence joins TRBV11-2 and TRBJ1-1; TRBD1 is a possible D gene (6 bases). Germline values: CDR1 SGHAT, CDR2 FQNNGV. Between the trimmed V and J ends, which lost 1 base and 0 bases, there was a span of 12 bases. CDR3 length: 16 amino acids.

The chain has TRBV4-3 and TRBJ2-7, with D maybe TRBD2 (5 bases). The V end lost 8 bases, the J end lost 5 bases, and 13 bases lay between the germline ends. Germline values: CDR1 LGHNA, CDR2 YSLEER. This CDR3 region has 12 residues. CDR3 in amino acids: CASPSTQDEQYF. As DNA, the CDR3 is TGCGCCAGCCCTAGCACGCAGGACGAGCAGTACTTC.

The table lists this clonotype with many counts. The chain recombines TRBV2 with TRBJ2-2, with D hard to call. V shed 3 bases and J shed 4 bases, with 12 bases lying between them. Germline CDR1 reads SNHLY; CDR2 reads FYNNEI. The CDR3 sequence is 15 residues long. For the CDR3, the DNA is TGTGCCAGCAGTGATGGAGACTCTATCACCGGGGAGCTGTTTTTT. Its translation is CASSDGDSITGELFF.

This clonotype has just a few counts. Here the CDR3 DNA reads TGCAGTGCCACCTTAAAGCGGGGAGTACAAGAGACCCAGTACTTC. This gives the protein CSATLKRGVQETQYF. This rearrangement joins TRBV20-1 to TRBJ2-5; 7 nucleotides agree with TRBD2. Germline assignment: CDR1 DFQATT and CDR2 SNEGSKA (reference sequence). Trimming cost V 6 bases and J 2 bases; bases outside gene matches: 12. The length of the CDR3 is 15 residues.

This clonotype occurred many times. The CDR3 protein is CASSPGTTEAFF. The DNA for the CDR3 is TGTGCCAGCAGCCCCGGGACCACTGAAGCTTTCTTT. V usage is TRBV3-1 and J usage is TRBJ1-1; D possibly corresponds to TRBD1 (5 bases). This CDR3 has 12 amino acids. Germline values: CDR1 LGHDT, CDR2 YNNKEL (reference sequence). V dropped 4 bases and J dropped 4 bases, with 7 bases sitting between them.

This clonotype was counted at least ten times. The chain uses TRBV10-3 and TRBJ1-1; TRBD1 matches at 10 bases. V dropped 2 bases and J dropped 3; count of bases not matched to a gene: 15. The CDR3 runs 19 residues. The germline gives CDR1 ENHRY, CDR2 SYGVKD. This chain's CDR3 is CAISETFGTGALVDTEAFF. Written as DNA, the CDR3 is TGTGCCATCAGTGAGACATTTGGGACAGGGGCGCTGGTGGACACTGAAGCTTTCTTT.

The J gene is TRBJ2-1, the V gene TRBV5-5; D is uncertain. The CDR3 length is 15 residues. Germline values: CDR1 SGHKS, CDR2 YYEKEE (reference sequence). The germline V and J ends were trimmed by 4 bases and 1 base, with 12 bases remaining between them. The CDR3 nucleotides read TGTGCCAGCAGCCTGGACCCCGTTTCCTACAATGAGCAGTTCTTC. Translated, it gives CASSLDPVSYNEQFF.

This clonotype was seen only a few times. CDR3 protein: CASRNRVSTDTQYF. For the CDR3, the DNA is TGTGCCAGCAGAAACAGGGTTAGCACAGATACGCAGTATTTT. This sequence joins TRBV6-1 and TRBJ2-3; possible D gene TRBD1, 6 bases. The germline V gene has CDR1 MNHNS and CDR2 SASEGT. The length of the CDR3 is 14 residues. V was clipped by 6 bases and J by 0 bases, with 10 bases between them.

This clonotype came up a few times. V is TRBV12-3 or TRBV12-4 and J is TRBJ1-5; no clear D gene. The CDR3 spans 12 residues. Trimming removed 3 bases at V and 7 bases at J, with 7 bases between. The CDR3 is CASSLGSQPQHF. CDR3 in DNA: TGTGCCAGCAGTTTGGGTAGCCAGCCCCAGCATTTT.